This TCR beta chain was retrieved from a study of tumor and adjacent non-tumor tissue in lung cancer (dated by TCRdb to 2017 to 2018). Looking at the study overall: The cohort included more than nine adenocarcinoma, a couple of squamous cell carcinoma and 1 small cell lung cancer patients. Sequencing generated a total of 125,075,908 productive TCRbeta reads, averaging roughly 4.4 million reads per sample. The roughly 15 enrolled patients, of whom around 10 were men and 5 were women, were aged roughly 30 to 85 years and were diagnosed with TNM stage I to III disease. Some 31 paired specimens, one tumor and one normal lung sample per patient, were profiled by TCRbeta CDR3 sequencing. The study compared bulk TCRbeta repertoires from lung tumor tissue and matched distant non-tumor lung tissue of under 16 lung cancer patients.

In the germline V gene, CDR1 corresponds to SGHVS and CDR2 to FQNEAQ. The CDR3 runs 14 amino acids, cysteine and phenylalanine included. CDR3 DNA only is kept here, 42 bases in frame from base 1. V is shortened by 5 bases, J by 3 bases, and the region joining them spans 14 bases. Study-wide conclusions, independent of this receptor: Because peripheral blood was not sequenced, the blood TCRbeta repertoires of the lung cancer patients in the study went unexamined. The methods do not name the sequencing platform or mention unique molecular identifiers. The top 100 clones accounted for a significantly larger cumulative portion of the repertoire in normal lung than in tumor tissue. The cohort had only 15 patients, and the authors noted that larger samples and more detailed clinical data are needed. Tumor tissue showed significantly higher TCR diversity (inverse Simpson) than normal lung tissue, at around 450 vs 150 (P = 0.0075, Mann-Whitney U test). Significantly higher TCR diversity was found in younger patients, and higher tumor TCR diversity was associated with shorter overall and disease-free survival.

This clonotype was observed a single time. Its binding antigen is unknown. Base-call qualities are not available, and no considerably larger clone is one nucleotide away. One read gives only weak evidence. The library was produced with multiplex PCR. TCRdb records Illumina HiSeq 2500 as the sequencer. Following protocols modified from ARM-PCR, the researchers constructed TCRbeta libraries through three rounds of nested PCR with primers (Table S4). Before sequencing, PCR products of 200-500 bp were cut from the gel and purified using the QIAquick gel extraction kit. As for the original processing: Reads were cleaned using Trimmomatic, were merged into complete CDR3 sequences using FLASH, and were assigned to V(D)J germline segments using MiTCR. Clonal diversity was calculated as the inverse Simpson's index using VDJtools. In-frame sequences without a premature stop codon were defined as productive reads. TCRdb trimmed the raw reads at Q25, called clones with MiXCR and kept productive beta chains. Every entry covers one CDR3 protein and lists the most common genes and DNA from its rows. The V and J calls, along with clone size, are taken from TCRdb and not from the paper's own processing. Within this sample are tens of thousands of distinct CDR3 sequences, with roughly three fifths of them counted one time only. Jointly, the top ten make up 20% of the sample.

RNA was isolated from bulk unsorted tissue, and RNA quality was assessed with a NanoDrop ND-1000 and an Agilent 2100. Donors were newly diagnosed lung cancer patients admitted for thoracic surgery in China between August and November 2014, without prior chemotherapy. Patients with previous radiotherapy or chemotherapy, or with another concurrent cancer, were excluded from the study. Surgical tissue pieces of about 1-2.3 cm3 were preserved in RNAlater solution and were kept at -80 degrees C until use. The sample consisted of lung tumor tissue. The chain joins TRBV7-8 to TRBJ2-7; too little of a D gene remains to name it. This TCR derives from a man between 50 and 59 years old with non-small cell lung cancer. The CDR3 region: CASSLLPEDYEQYF. The DNA is as follows: TGTGCCAGCAGCCTATTGCCCGAGGACTACGAGCAGTACTTC.